A single sample gave rise to the 27 T cell receptor beta chains below, sequenced in a study of Ad26.COV2.S vaccination and SARS-CoV-2 variants. Stated treatment: roughly 20 received Ad26.COV2.S at low or high dose, single or two shots; about 5 received placebo; per-sample allocation not given. On day 63 after the first injection, vaccine and placebo recipients gave samples. The data were produced by immunoSEQ multiplex PCR, yet TCRdb's version contains in-frame clones alone and is incomplete. Here the sample spans 400,000 to 450,000 clones, about nine tenths being singletons. This sample comprised peripheral blood, obtained in a trial of Ad26.COV2.S vaccine versus placebo. The receptors originated from a person between 18 and 65 years old who received the Ad26.COV2.S COVID-19 vaccine or a placebo.

This clone was observed a handful of times. This rearrangement joins TRBV4-3 to TRBJ1-2; 10 nucleotides align to TRBD1. Germline CDR1 LGHNA, CDR2 YSLEER. Trimming took 3 bases from V and 4 from J; bases not matched to a gene: 8. This CDR3 region has 16 residues. CDR3 region: CASSHSGTGEGYGYTF. CDR3 nucleotide sequence: TGCGCCAGCAGCCACAGCGGGACAGGGGAGGGCTATGGCTACACCTTC.

The rearrangement uses TRBV27 and TRBJ1-1, with unresolved D. Germline CDR1 reads MNHEY; CDR2 reads SMNVEV (reference sequence). This CDR3 has 14 amino acids. The ends were cut back, 2 bases at V and 1 base at J, with 8 bases in the middle. DNA of the CDR3: TGTGCCAGCAGTTTAATAGTTGGGAACACTGAAGCTTTCTTT. It specifies CASSLIVGNTEAFF.

This clone was recorded once. The chain uses TRBV28 and TRBJ1-5; 7 bases match TRBD1. This CDR3 comprises 17 residues. J lost 0 bases, V lost 1 base, and 6 bases had no gene match. Per germline, CDR1 MDHEN and CDR2 SYDVKM. Here the CDR3 reads CASSLLAGQYSNQPQHF. The CDR3, as DNA: TGTGCCAGCAGTTTATTGGCGGGACAGTATAGCAATCAGCCCCAGCATTTT. The full variable domain, completed using reference TRBV28 and TRBJ1-5, is DVKVTQSSRYLVKRTGEKVFLECVQDMDHENMFWYRQDPGLGLRLIYFSYDVKMKEKGDIPEGYSVSREKKERFSLILESASTNQTSMYLCASSLLAGQYSNQPQHFGDGTRLSIL.

The J gene is TRBJ1-1, the V gene TRBV5-5; TRBD1 might be the D (6 bases). Germline V gives CDR1 SGHKS, CDR2 YYEKEE (reference sequence). Trimming took 0 bases from V and 4 from J, leaving 19 bases between them. The CDR3 has 17 amino acids. CDR3 bases: TGTGCCAGCAGCTTGGGGCAGGGGCCGCCGATCCTCACTGAAGCTTTCTTT. This encodes CASSLGQGPPILTEAFF.

This chain joins TRBV5-1 and TRBJ2-6; 7 bases line up with TRBD1. The CDR3 has 18 residues. Germline trimming cut 4 bases from V and 1 base from J; bases unmatched to any gene: 11. Germline CDR1 reads SGHRS; CDR2 reads YFSETQ. The CDR3 sequence is CASSLRGQVESGANVLTF. DNA of the CDR3: TGCGCCAGCAGCCTGCGCGGACAGGTGGAATCTGGGGCCAACGTCCTGACTTTC.

This clone was observed a single time. This chain links TRBV28 with TRBJ1-2; a possible D gene is TRBD1 (6 bases). The CDR3 extends over 15 amino acids. Trimming stripped 11 bases from V and 0 bases from J, with 19 bases between. Germline-derived CDR1 and CDR2 are MDHEN and SYDVKM. CDR3 nucleotides: TGTGCCGGATCTTCCACAGGGCCGGCTAACTATGGCTACACCTTC. It encodes CAGSSTGPANYGYTF.

This clone appeared a few times. Other DNA sequences in the same sample also yield this CDR3. This chain links TRBV18 with TRBJ2-2; 7 bases map to TRBD1. The trim removed 3 bases at V and 2 bases at J, leaving 3 bases unmatched. Germline lookup yields CDR1 KGHSH and CDR2 LQKENI. CDR3 length: 15 amino acids. The CDR3 sequence is CASSPDRANTGELFF. The DNA for the CDR3 is TGTGCCAGCTCACCCGACAGGGCAAACACCGGGGAGCTGTTTTTT.

This chain links TRBV6-6 with TRBJ2-7; 7 bases match TRBD2. V was clipped by 10 bases and J by 0 bases; unmatched bases: 6. The CDR3 extends over 13 amino acids. From germline, CDR1 is MNHNY and CDR2 SVGAGI (reference sequence). CDR3 DNA: TGTGCCACCCTGGGGACTACCTCCTACGAGCAGTACTTC. Translating gives CATLGTTSYEQYF.

Only one count was recorded for this clone. The J gene is TRBJ2-4, the V gene TRBV5-4; 9 positions match TRBD1. J was trimmed by 6 bases and V by 4 bases; bases with no gene match: 8. Per the germline V gene, CDR1 is SGHNT and CDR2 is YYREEE (reference sequence). This CDR3 has 15 residues. The CDR3 DNA follows: TGTGCCAGCAGCACCGAGGACAGGGGAAGAAACATTCAGTACTTC. It translates to CASSTEDRGRNIQYF.

The chain uses TRBV12-5 and TRBJ2-1; 8 bases line up with TRBD1. This CDR3 has 18 residues. Germline CDR1 is LGHNT and CDR2 is FRNRAP. J was trimmed by 0 bases and V by 7 bases; bases with no gene match: 14. DNA of the CDR3: TGTGCTAGTGCCCTCGGGCCAGGGGGCATAAGCTCCTACAATGAGCAGTTCTTC. As protein: CASALGPGGISSYNEQFF.

This clone occurred a few times. V usage is TRBV6-6 and J usage is TRBJ2-7, with 8 nucleotides matching TRBD1. V lost 6 bases, J lost 0 bases, and 10 bases stayed unmatched. Per germline, CDR1 MNHNY and CDR2 SVGAGI (reference sequence). The CDR3 sequence is 16 residues long. CDR3 protein: CASSGLGTGSSYEQYF. In DNA, the CDR3 is TGTGCCAGCAGCGGATTAGGGACAGGTAGCTCCTACGAGCAGTACTTC.

The gene calls are TRBV28 and TRBJ2-1, with a weak D call TRBD2 (5 bases). Trimming took 6 bases from V and 1 from J, leaving 10 bases between them. The CDR3 length is 14 residues. Per germline, CDR1 MDHEN and CDR2 SYDVKM. This CDR3 reads CASRGSTSYNEQFF. As DNA, the CDR3 is TGTGCCAGCAGGGGGAGTACTTCCTACAATGAGCAGTTCTTC.

Comment on this clone: Sequence at one end of the junction differs from germline and may be a read error. The CDR3 region is CASSYSAGQSKSPF. CDR3 DNA sequence: TGTGCCAGCAGTTACTCAGCCGGACAGTCAAAATCCCCCTTC. V and J are TRBV6-5 and TRBJ1-2, with D perhaps TRBD1 (6 bases). The CDR3 contains 14 residues. Germline V CDR1 and CDR2: MNHEY, SVGAGI.

V and J are TRBV4-2 and TRBJ2-1, with TRBD2 matching 11 bases. J lost 7 bases, V lost 1 base, and 6 bases had no gene match. Germline CDR1 reads LGHNA; CDR2 reads YNFKEQ. The CDR3 runs to 16 residues. CDR3 protein: CASSQGATSGINEQFF. In DNA, the CDR3 is TGTGCCAGCAGCCAAGGGGCGACTAGCGGGATAAATGAGCAGTTCTTC.

The chain combines TRBV6-1 with TRBJ2-2, with D perhaps matching TRBD1 or TRBD2 (6 bases each). V lost 3 bases and J lost 3, with 17 bases in between. Germline V gene sequence: CDR1 MNHNS, CDR2 SASEGT. The CDR3 is 17 residues long. CDR3 coding DNA: TGTGCCAGCAGTGACATCATAGGGGGGTTCGACACCGGGGAGCTGTTTTTT. Residues: CASSDIIGGFDTGELFF.

This clone was found a few times. The chain is built from TRBV7-9 and TRBJ1-6, with a tentative D call TRBD1 (6 bases). The V gene lost 4 bases and the J gene lost 10 bases, with 14 bases spanning the gap. The CDR3 is 14 amino acids. In germline, CDR1 is SEHNR, CDR2 FQNEAQ (reference sequence). The CDR3 reads CASSSDSVLSPLHF. CDR3 sequence (DNA): TGTGCCAGCAGCTCGGACAGTGTCTTATCACCCCTCCACTTT.

This clone was seen many times. The chain couples TRBV11-3 to TRBJ2-5, with D perhaps TRBD1 or TRBD2 (5 bases each). The CDR3 runs to 8 residues. CDR1 SGHNT and CDR2 YENEEA come from the germline V gene. V was pared by 10 bases and J by 10 bases, with 7 bases between. The CDR3 nucleotides read TGTGCCAATGGGGGCCAGTACTTC. Translated, it gives CANGGQYF.

The chain uses TRBV5-5 and TRBJ2-3, with D uncertain. Germline CDR1 reads SGHKS; CDR2 reads YYEKEE (reference sequence). Deletions cut 2 bases from V and 1 base from J, with 8 bases between. CDR3 length: 14 amino acids. DNA for the CDR3: TGTGCCAGCAGCTTCGACTGGCGCACAGATACGCAGTATTTT. This encodes CASSFDWRTDTQYF.

This chain links TRBV21-1 with TRBJ2-2; no check of the table's D call, TRBD2, against the DNA was made. TRBV21-1 has pseudogene status. This CDR3 region has 16 residues. CDR3 sequence (DNA): TGTGCCAGCAGCAAAGGGCGAGGGGAGGGCACCGGGGAGCTGTTTTTT. It is translated as CASSKGRGEGTGELFF.

The chain joins TRBV4-3 to TRBJ2-1; 7 bases are shared with TRBD2. The CDR3 consists of 15 residues. CDR1 and CDR2 (germline): LGHNA, YSLEER. With 4 bases clipped from V and 2 bases from J, the junction kept 5 bases outside the gene matches. This chain's CDR3 is CASSPGRTPYNEQFF. CDR3 sequence (DNA): TGCGCCAGCAGCCCCGGGAGGACACCCTACAATGAGCAGTTCTTC.

V usage is TRBV5-1 and J usage is TRBJ1-1, with D possibly TRBD1 on 6 matching bases. CDR1 and CDR2 from the germline V gene are SGHRS and YFSETQ. CDR3 size: 16 residues. V gave up 1 base and J gave up 3 bases, with 16 bases separating them. DNA for the CDR3: TGCGCCAGCAGCTTGATTTCAGGGGCTCAGGACACTGAAGCTTTCTTT. It translates to CASSLISGAQDTEAFF.

The chain links TRBV28 to TRBJ1-5, with TRBD1 matching 9 bases. This CDR3 spans 18 amino acids. CDR1 MDHEN and CDR2 SYDVKM come from the germline V gene. Trimming cost V 4 bases and J 0 bases; bases outside gene matches: 10. CDR3 amino acids: CASSWDREVAHSNQPQHF. In nucleotides, the CDR3 is TGTGCCAGCAGTTGGGACAGGGAGGTTGCCCATAGCAATCAGCCCCAGCATTTT.

The chain uses TRBV29-1 and TRBJ1-2, with D unclear. The CDR3 has 12 residues. V was trimmed by 3 bases and J by 3 bases, leaving 8 bases between them. Per germline, CDR1 SQVTM and CDR2 ANQGSEA. CDR3 sequence reads: CSVDATHYGYTF. In nucleotides, the CDR3 is TGCAGCGTTGACGCGACCCACTATGGCTACACCTTC.

The rearrangement joins TRBV7-8 to TRBJ2-4; D is perhaps TRBD1 (6 bases). The CDR3 totals 16 residues. Germline assignment: CDR1 SGHVS and CDR2 FQNEAQ. Between the trimmed V and J ends, which lost 5 bases and 1 base, there was a span of 15 bases. The CDR3 sequence: CASSRDVQGAKNIQYF. The CDR3 nucleotides are TGTGCCAGCAGCCGAGACGTGCAGGGGGCCAAAAACATTCAGTACTTC.

V usage is TRBV27 and J usage is TRBJ2-7; TRBD2 matches 10 bases. Germline V CDR1 and CDR2: MNHEY, SMNVEV (reference sequence). This CDR3 has 17 residues. J was trimmed by 3 bases and V by 6 bases; bases with no gene match: 14. The CDR3 spells CASRRLGGGLAYYEQYF. The CDR3 coding sequence is TGTGCCAGCAGACGCCTAGGGGGGGGACTAGCGTACTACGAGCAGTACTTC.

The chain joins TRBV3-1 (or the pseudogene TRBV3-2) to TRBJ1-2; D unclear. There are 14 residues in the CDR3. Germline loops: CDR1 LGHDT, CDR2 YNNKEL (reference sequence). The V end lost 0 bases, the J end lost 5 bases, and 10 bases lay between the germline ends. For the CDR3, the DNA is TGTGCCAGCAGCCAAGATAGTCAAATTTATGGCTACACCTTC. Its translation is CASSQDSQIYGYTF.

This chain connects TRBV4-3 to TRBJ2-1, with 11 nucleotides matching TRBD2. The CDR3 spans 15 residues. Germline CDR1 and CDR2: LGHNA and YSLEER. Trimming took 0 bases from V and 6 from J; bases not matched to a gene: 1. Here the CDR3 reads CASSQDSGRGNEQFF. The DNA for the CDR3 is TGCGCCAGCAGCCAAGATAGCGGGAGGGGCAATGAGCAGTTCTTC.